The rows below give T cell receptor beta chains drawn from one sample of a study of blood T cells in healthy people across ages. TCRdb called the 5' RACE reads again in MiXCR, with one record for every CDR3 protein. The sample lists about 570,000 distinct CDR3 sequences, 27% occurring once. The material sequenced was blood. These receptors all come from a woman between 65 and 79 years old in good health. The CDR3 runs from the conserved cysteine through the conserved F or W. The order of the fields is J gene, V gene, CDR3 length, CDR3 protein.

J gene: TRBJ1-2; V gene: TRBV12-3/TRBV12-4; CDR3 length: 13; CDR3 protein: CASSLEGHYGYTF
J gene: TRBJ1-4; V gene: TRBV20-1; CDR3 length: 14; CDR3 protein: CSAGEWGGNEKLFF
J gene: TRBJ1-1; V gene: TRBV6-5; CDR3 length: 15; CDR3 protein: CASSYGGASWAEAFF
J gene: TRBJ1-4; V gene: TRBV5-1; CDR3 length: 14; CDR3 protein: CASSGGSAWEKLFF
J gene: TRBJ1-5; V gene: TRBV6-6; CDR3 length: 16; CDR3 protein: CASSYRQGVTDQPQHF
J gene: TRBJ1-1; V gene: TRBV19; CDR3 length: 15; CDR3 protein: CASSTLNRENTEAFF
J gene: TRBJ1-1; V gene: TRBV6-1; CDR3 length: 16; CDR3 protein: CASSELPGHKNTEAFF
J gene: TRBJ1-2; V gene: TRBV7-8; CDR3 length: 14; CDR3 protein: CANSDGRDFFDYTF
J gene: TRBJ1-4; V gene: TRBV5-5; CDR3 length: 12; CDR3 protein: CASSSDLGPLFF
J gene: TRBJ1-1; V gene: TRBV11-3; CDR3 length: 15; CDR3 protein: CASSWEGQMNTEAFF
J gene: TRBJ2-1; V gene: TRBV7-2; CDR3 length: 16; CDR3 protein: CASSQRASGNYNEQFF
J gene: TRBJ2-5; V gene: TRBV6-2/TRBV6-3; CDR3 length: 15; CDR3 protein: CASKLGLIGGETQYF
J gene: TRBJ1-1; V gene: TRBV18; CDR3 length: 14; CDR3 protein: CASSPGGGHTEAFF
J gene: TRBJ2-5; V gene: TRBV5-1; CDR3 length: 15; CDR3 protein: CASSLGASGGETQYF
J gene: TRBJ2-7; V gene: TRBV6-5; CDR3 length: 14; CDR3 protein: CASSWGTGSYEQYF
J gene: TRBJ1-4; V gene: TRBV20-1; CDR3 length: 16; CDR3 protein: CSARGEQGATNEKLFF
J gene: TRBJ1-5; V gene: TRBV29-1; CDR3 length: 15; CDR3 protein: CSVEFGQAGNQPQHF
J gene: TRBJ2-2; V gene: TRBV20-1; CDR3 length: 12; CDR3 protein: CSANRGTGELFF
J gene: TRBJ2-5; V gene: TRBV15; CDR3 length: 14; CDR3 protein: CATSSHSGQETQYF
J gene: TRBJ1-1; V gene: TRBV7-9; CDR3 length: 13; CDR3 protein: CASSFLGGGEAFF
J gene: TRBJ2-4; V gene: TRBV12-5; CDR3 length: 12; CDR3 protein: CAGGLVANIQYF
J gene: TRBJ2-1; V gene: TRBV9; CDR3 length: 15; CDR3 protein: CASSVDGGGYNEQFF
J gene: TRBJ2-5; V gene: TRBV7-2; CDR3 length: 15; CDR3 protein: CASSYIRDRGETQCF
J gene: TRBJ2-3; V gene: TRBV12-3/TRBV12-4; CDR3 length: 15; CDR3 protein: CASSYTGVRADTQYF
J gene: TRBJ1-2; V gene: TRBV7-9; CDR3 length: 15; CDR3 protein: CASSYRTTTRDGYTF
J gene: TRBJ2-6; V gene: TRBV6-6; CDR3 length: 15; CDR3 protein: CASSYSRSGANVLTF
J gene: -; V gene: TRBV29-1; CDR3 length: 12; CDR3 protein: CSVSSTRETQYF
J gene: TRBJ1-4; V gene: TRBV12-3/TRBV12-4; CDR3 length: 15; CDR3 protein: CASSFRHRGSEKLFF
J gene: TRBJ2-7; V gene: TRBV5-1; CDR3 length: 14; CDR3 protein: CASSLGQTRGEQYF
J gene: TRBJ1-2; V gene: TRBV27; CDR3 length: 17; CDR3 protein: CASRSGAHPGANCGYTF
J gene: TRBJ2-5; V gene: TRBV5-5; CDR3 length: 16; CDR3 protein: CASSLRTGGLQETQYF
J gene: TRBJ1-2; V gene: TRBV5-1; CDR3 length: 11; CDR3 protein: CASSGPGGYTF
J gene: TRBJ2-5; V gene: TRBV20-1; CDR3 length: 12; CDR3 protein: CSAPTGSETQYF
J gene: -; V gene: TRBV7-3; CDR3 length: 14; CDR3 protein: CASSARRRQGTQYF
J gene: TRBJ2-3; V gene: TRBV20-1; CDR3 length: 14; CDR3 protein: CSAWDSELTDTQYF
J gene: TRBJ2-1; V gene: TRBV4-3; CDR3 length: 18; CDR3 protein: CASSQDPGQAWEFNEQFF
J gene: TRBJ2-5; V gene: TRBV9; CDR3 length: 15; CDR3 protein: CASSVAGSPYETQYF
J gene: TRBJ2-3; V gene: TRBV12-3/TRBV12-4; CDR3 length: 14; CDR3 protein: CASHISVTTDTQYF
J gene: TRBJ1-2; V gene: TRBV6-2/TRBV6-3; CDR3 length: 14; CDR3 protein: CASSAVGQNYGYTF
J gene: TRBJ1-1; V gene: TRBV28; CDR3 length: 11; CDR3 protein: CASSLWPEAFF
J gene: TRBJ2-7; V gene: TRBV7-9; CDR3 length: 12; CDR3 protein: CASRDRSYEQYF
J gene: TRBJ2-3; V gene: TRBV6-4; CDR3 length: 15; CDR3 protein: CASSDTGQVTDTQYF
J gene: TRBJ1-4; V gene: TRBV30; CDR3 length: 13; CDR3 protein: CAWSVSLNEKLFF
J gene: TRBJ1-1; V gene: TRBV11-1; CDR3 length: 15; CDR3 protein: CASSLRVGGNTEAFF
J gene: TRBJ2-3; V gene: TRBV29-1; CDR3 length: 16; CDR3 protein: CSVEDLGSPTTDTQYF
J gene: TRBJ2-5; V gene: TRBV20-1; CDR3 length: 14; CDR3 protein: CSAISGATQETQYF
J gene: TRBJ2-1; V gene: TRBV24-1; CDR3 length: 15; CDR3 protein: CATSDFSRGINEQFF
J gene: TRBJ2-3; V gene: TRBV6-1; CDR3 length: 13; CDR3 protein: CASSASLADTQYF
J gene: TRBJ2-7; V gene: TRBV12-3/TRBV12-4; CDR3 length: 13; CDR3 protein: CASSPSGRNEQYF
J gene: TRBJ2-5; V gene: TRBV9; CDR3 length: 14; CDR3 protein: CASSGRDSGETQYF
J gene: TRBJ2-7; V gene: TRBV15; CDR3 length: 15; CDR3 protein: CATSRDSDRVYEQYF
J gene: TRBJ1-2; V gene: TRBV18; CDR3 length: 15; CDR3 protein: CASSPRDQGGYGYTF
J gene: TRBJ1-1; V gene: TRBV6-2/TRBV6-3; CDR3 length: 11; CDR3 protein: CASRNSIEAFF
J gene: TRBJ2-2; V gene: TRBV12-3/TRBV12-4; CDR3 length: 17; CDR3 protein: CASSPRGDRVDTGELFF
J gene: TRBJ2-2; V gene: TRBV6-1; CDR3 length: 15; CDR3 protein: CASWGQPPSGGELFF